This T cell receptor beta chain appears in the sequencing data of a study of T cell changes during pregnancy in multiple sclerosis. This clone showed up just a few times. The CDR3 has 18 amino acids. Germline values: CDR1 SGHNT, CDR2 YYREEE (reference sequence). Trimming at V came to 4 bases and at J to 0 bases, leaving 10 bases not matched to a gene. Sequencing used immunoSEQ multiplex PCR; TCRdb keeps in-frame clones, though not all of them. The sample includes some 90,000 clones, around 90% of them seen just once. The chain uses TRBV5-4 and TRBJ2-2; 9 bases are shared with TRBD2. Here the sequenced sample was peripheral blood, taken in the first trimester of pregnancy. The clonotype originates from a female donor with multiple sclerosis, enrolled in a pregnancy study. The CDR3 here is CASSKPLAGPANTGELFF. CDR3 coding DNA: TGTGCCAGCAGCAAACCCCTAGCGGGGCCTGCGAACACCGGGGAGCTGTTTTTT.